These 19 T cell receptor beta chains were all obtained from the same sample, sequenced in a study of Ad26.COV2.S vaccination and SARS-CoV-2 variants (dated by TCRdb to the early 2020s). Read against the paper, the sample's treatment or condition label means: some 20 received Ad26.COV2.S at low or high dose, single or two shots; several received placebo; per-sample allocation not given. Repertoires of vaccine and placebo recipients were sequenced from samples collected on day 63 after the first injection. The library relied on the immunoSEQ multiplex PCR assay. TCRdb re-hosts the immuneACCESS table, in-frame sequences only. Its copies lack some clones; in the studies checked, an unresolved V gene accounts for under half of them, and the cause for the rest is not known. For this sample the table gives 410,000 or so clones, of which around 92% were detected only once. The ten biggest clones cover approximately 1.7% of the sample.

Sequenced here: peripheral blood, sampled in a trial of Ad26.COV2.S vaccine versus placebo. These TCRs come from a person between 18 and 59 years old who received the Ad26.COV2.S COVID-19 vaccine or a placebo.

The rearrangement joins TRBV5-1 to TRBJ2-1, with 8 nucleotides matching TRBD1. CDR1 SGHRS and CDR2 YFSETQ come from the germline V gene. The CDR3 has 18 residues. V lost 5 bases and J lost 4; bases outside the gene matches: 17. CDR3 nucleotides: TGCGCCAGCAGGCAAGTCCGTTTGACGGGACAGGTATACAATGAGCAGTTCTTC. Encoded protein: CASRQVRLTGQVYNEQFF.

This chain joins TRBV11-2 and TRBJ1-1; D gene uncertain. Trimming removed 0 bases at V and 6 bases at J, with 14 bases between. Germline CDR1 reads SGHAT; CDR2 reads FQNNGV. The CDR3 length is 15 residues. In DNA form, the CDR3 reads TGTGCCAGCAGCTTAGACGCCCTTGGGCCCCCTGAAGCTTTCTTT. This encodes CASSLDALGPPEAFF.

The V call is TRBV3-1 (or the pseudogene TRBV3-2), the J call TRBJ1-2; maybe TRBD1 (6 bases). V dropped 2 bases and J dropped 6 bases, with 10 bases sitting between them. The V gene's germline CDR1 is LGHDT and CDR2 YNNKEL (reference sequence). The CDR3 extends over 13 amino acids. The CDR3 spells CASSQLGADGYTF. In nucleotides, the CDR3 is TGTGCCAGCAGCCAACTGGGGGCGGATGGCTACACCTTC.

DNA for the CDR3: TGTGCCAGTAGTATGGGAAGGGCGGAGTATAACGAGCAGTACTTC. As protein: CASSMGRAEYNEQYF. The rearrangement joins TRBV19 to TRBJ2-7; D gene unclear. The V end lost 3 bases, the J end lost 5 bases, and 17 bases lay between the germline ends. Germline lookup yields CDR1 LNHDA and CDR2 SQIVND (reference sequence). The CDR3 is 15 amino acids. Variable domain in full (rest from reference TRBV19 and TRBJ2-7): DGGITQSPKYLFRKEGQNVTLSCEQNLNHDAMYWYRQDPGQGLRLIYYSQIVNDFQKGDIAEGYSVSREKKESFPLTVTSAQKNPTAFYLCASSMGRAEYNEQYFGPGTRLTVT.

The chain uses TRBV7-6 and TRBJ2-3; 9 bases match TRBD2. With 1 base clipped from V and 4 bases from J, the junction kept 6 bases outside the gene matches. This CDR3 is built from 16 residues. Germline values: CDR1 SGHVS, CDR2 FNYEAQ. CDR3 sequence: CASSLEGGGAPDTQYF. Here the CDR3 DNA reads TGTGCCAGCAGCTTAGAGGGCGGGGGGGCCCCAGATACGCAGTATTTT.

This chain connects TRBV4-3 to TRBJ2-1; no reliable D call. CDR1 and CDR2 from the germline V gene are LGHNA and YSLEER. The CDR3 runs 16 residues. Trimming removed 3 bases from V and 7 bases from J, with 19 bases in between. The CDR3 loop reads CASSQYLNAQPNEQFF. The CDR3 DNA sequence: TGCGCCAGCAGCCAGTACCTCAACGCCCAACCAAATGAGCAGTTCTTC.

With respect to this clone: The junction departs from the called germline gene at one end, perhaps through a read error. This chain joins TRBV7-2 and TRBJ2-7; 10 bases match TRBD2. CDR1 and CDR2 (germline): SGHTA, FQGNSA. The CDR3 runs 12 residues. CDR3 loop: CASSPTSGALRF. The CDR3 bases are TGTGCCAGCAGCCCAACTAGCGGGGCGCTCCGCTTC.

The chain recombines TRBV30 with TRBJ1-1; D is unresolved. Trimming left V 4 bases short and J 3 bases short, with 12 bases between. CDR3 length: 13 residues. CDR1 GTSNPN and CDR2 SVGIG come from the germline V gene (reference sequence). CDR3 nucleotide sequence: TGTGCCTGGAATAGCCAGATTTACACTGAAGCTTTCTTT. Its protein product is CAWNSQIYTEAFF.

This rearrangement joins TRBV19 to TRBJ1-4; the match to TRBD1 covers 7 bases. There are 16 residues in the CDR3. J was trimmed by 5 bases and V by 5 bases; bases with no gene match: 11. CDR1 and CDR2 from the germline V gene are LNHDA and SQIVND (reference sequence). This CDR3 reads CASSPGGGRGNEKLFF. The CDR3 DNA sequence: TGTGCCAGTAGTCCAGGAGGGGGCAGGGGCAATGAAAAACTGTTTTTT. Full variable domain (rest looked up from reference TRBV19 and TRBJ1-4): DGGITQSPKYLFRKEGQNVTLSCEQNLNHDAMYWYRQDPGQGLRLIYYSQIVNDFQKGDIAEGYSVSREKKESFPLTVTSAQKNPTAFYLCASSPGGGRGNEKLFFGSGTQLSVL.

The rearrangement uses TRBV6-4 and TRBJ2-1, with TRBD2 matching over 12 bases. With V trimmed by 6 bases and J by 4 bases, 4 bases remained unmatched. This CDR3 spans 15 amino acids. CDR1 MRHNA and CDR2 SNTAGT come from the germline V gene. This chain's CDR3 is CASSVLAGGYNEQFF. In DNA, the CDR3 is TGTGCCAGCAGCGTACTAGCGGGGGGTTACAATGAGCAGTTCTTC.

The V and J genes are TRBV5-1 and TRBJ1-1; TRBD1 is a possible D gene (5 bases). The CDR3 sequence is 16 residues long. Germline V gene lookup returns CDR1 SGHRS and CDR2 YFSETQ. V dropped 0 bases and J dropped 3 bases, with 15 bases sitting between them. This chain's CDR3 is CASSLAQVPTYTEAFF. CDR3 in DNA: TGCGCCAGCAGCTTGGCACAGGTCCCTACATACACTGAAGCTTTCTTT.

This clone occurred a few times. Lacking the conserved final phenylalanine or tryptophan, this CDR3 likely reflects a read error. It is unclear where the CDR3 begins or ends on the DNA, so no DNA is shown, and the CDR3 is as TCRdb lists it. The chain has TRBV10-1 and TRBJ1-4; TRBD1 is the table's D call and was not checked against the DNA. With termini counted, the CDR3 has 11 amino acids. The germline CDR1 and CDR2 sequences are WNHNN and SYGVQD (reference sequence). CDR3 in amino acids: CASSEGPAGFS.

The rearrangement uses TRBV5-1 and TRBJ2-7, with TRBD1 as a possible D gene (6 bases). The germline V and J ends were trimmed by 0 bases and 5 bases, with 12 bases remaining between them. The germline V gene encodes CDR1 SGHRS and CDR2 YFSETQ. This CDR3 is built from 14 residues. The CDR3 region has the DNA TGCGCCAGCAGCTTGGACAGGGATTGGCACGAGCAGTACTTC. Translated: CASSLDRDWHEQYF.

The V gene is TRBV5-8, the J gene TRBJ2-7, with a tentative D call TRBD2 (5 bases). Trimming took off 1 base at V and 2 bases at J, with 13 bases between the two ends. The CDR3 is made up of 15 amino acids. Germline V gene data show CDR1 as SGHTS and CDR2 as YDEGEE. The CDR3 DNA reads TGTGCCAGCAGCTTGCCGACACGGAGGCCCTACGAGCAGTACTTC. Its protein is CASSLPTRRPYEQYF.

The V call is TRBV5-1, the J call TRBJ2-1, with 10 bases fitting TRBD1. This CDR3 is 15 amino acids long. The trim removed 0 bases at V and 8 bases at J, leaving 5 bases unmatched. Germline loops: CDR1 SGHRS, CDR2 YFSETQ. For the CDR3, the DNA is TGCGCCAGCAGCTTGGGACAGGGGGCGGTCTATGAGCAGTTCTTC. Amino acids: CASSLGQGAVYEQFF. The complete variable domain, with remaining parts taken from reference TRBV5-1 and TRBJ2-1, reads KAGVTQTPRYLIKTRGQQVTLSCSPISGHRSVSWYQQTPGQGLQFLFEYFSETQRNKGNFPGRFSGRQFSNSRSEMNVSTLELGDSALYLCASSLGQGAVYEQFFGPGTRLTVL.

The CDR3 reads CASRPIPSGGNYEQYF. The CDR3 DNA reads TGTGCCAGCAGGCCGATCCCTAGCGGGGGCAACTACGAGCAGTACTTC. The rearrangement joins TRBV11-2 to TRBJ2-7; 10 nucleotides match TRBD2. In germline, CDR1 is SGHAT, CDR2 FQNNGV. V shed 6 bases and J 3 bases; nucleotides not matched to a gene: 11. The CDR3 contains 16 residues.

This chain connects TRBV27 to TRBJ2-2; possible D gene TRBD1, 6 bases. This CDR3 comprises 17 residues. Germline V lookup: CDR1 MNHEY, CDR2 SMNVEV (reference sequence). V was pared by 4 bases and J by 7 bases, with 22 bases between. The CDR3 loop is CASSSLIRQAANGELFF. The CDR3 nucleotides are TGTGCCAGCAGTTCCCTGATCAGACAGGCGGCGAACGGGGAGCTGTTTTTT.

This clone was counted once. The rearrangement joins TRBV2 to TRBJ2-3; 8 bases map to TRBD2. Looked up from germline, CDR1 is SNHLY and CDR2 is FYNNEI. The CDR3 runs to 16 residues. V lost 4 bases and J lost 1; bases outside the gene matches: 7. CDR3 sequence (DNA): TGTGCCAGCAGTGCCTTGGAGCGGGGGCGCACAGATACGCAGTATTTT. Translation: CASSALERGRTDTQYF.

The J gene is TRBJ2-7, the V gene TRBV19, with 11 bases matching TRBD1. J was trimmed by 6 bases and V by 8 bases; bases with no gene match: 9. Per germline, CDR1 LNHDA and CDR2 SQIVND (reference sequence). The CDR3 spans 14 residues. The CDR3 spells CASQRTGGVFEQYF. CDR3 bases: TGTGCCAGTCAAAGGACAGGGGGCGTTTTCGAGCAGTACTTC.